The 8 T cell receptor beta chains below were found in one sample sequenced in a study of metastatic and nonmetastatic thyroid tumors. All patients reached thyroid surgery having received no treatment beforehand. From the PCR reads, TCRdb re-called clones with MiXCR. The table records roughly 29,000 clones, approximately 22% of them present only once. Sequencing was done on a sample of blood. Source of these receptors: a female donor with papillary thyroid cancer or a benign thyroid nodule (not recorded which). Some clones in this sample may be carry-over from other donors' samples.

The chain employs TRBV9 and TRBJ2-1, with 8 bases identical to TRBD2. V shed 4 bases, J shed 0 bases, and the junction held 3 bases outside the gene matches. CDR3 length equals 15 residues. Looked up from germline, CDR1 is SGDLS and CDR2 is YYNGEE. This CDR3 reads CASSISGSSYNEQFF. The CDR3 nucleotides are TGTGCCAGCAGCATCAGCGGGAGCTCCTACAATGAGCAGTTCTTC.

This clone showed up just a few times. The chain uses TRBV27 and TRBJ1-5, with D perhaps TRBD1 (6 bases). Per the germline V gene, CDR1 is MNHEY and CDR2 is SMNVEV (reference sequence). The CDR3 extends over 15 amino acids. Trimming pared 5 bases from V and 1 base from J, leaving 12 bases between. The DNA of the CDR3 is TGTGCCAGCAGTGAAGGGGGAAACAGCAATCAGCCCCAGCATTTT. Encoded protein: CASSEGGNSNQPQHF.

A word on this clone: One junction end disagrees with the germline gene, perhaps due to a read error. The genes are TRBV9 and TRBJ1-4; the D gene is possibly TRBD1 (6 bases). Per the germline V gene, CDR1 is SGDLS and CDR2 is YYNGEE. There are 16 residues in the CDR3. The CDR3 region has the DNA TGTGCCAGCAGCGTAGATTCGGGGGCGCCTATTGAACAACTGTTTTTT. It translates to CASSVDSGAPIEQLFF.

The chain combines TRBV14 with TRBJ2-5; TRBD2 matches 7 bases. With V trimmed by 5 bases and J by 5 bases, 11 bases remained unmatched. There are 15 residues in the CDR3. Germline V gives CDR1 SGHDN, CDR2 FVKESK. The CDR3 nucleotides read TGTGCCAGCAGCGAAAGGATGACTAGCAGTGAGACCCAGTACTTC. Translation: CASSERMTSSETQYF.

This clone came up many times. In DNA form, the CDR3 reads TGTGCCTGGACAAGGGAAAATTCACCCCTCCACTTT. It encodes CAWTRENSPLHF. The chain links TRBV30 to TRBJ1-6, with D uncertain. CDR3 size: 12 residues. Trimming took off 4 bases at V and 7 bases at J, with 8 bases between the two ends. CDR1 and CDR2 (germline): GTSNPN, SVGIG (reference sequence). Using reference TRBV30 and TRBJ1-6 for the parts outside the CDR3, the full variable domain is SQTIHQWPATLVQPVGSPLSLECTVEGTSNPNLYWYRQAAGRGLQLLFYSVGIGQISSEVPQNLSASRPQDRQFILSSKKLLLSDSGFYLCAWTRENSPLHFGNGTRLTVT.

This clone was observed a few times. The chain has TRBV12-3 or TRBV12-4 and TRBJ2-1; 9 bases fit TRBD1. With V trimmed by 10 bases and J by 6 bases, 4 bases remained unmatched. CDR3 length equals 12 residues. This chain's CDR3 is CAIQGAGNEQFF. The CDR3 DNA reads TGTGCCATACAGGGGGCGGGCAATGAGCAGTTCTTC.

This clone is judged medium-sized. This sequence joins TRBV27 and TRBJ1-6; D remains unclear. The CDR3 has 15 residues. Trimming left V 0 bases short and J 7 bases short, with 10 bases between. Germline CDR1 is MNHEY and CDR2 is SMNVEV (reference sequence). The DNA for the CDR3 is TGTGCCAGCAGTTTATCATTTGGTTACAATTCACCCCTCCACTTT. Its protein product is CASSLSFGYNSPLHF.

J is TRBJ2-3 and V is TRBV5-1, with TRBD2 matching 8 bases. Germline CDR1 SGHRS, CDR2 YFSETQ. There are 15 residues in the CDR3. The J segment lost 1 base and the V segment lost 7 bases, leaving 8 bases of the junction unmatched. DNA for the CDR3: TGCGCCAGCTCTTATAGCGGGGTTGGCACAGATACGCAGTATTTT. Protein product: CASSYSGVGTDTQYF.